This T cell receptor beta chain was captured by sequencing in a study of cytomegalovirus exposure and HLA in healthy donors. Trimming cost V 5 bases and J 2 bases; bases outside gene matches: 3. The CDR3 is 14 amino acids. Germline assignment: CDR1 SQVTM and CDR2 ANQGSEA. The PCR made use of 60 Vbeta and 13 Jbeta primers. Using immunoSEQ multiplex PCR, the repertoire was profiled, and TCRdb retains in-frame clones only, with some absent. The table shows 180,000 or so clones, with more than 60% occurring only once. This sequence was found in a woman between 40 and 50 years old in good health and CMV-seropositive. Sample: PBMCs. The chain has TRBV29-1 and TRBJ2-3, with 11 positions matching TRBD2. This chain's CDR3 is CSVLGLADTDTQYF. The CDR3 DNA follows: TGCAGCGTTTTGGGACTAGCGGACACAGATACGCAGTATTTT.